This paragraph reports one TCR beta chain. Its target is unknown. V lost 2 bases, J lost 5 bases, and 2 bases lay in between. Germline V CDR1 and CDR2: MGHDK, SYGVNS. The CDR3 runs to 11 residues. The record originates from a study of shared clonotypes between healthy human individuals. As for the study in general: Three plates each covered CD4 naive and memory; CD8 naive two, CD8 memory one.

In the source study's methods: ImmunoSEQ gave junction-only sequences without quality scores, so filtering differed. Clones were read by immunoSEQ multiplex PCR, and TCRdb kept only the in-frame ones, dropping some. That table furnishes V, J and clone size, whereas the DNA furnished D and trimming. The sample has 2 million to 2.5 million clones, about 92% seen once; the top ten hold 0.39%. Study observations and caveats: The sole specimen, blood, was sampled, and tissue repertoires likely differ. Sharing across four donors was seen in around 5% of naive CD4 clonotypes.

The chain couples TRBV25-1 to TRBJ2-3; D unclear. The sequence came from a man aged 18 to 35 in good health. Some clones in this sample may be carry-over from other donors' samples. The sequenced material came from naive CD4+ T cells from PBMCs. The sample's subset: CD45RA+ positively selected. The CDR3 is CASSERDTQYF. Here the CDR3 DNA reads TGTGCCAGCAGTGAAAGAGATACGCAGTATTTT. The entire variable domain, with the rest obtained from reference TRBV25-1 and TRBJ2-3, is as follows: EADIYQTPRYLVIGTGKKITLECSQTMGHDKMYWYQQDPGMELHLIHYSYGVNSTEKGDLSSESTVSRIRTEHFPLTLESARPSHTSQYLCASSERDTQYFGPGTRLTVL.